This T cell receptor beta chain derives from a study of beta chain features in type 1 diabetes. Regarding this clone: Its specificity is not known.

V was clipped by 3 bases and J by 8 bases, with 10 bases between them. CDR3 size: 11 residues. CDR1 is DFQATT, CDR2 SNEGSKA, per germline (reference sequence). Expressed TCRB transcripts were sequenced because the entire RNA isolate underwent reverse transcription. The method was immunoSEQ multiplex PCR; TCRdb's version includes in-frame clones alone and lacks a portion of them. The table shows roughly 250,000 clones, with about a fifth occurring only once. Study outcomes and limitations: Comparison showed that naive, central memory and Treg TCRB repertoires appeared more similar among patients than among healthy donors. Type 1 diabetes patients showed a moderate but significant shortening of TCRB CDR3s in all four CD4+ subsets. Whether HLA type influences TCRB rearrangement remained unresolved here.

The source material was naive CD4+ T cells from blood. The chain carries TRBV20-1 and TRBJ1-2; no clear D gene. The receptor was isolated from a woman aged 40 to 50 with type 1 diabetes. The CDR3 sequence: CSASGGVGYTF. For the CDR3, the DNA is TGCAGTGCTAGCGGCGGGGTAGGCTACACCTTC.